This record concerns one TCR beta chain sequence. Its antigen is still unknown. The record has no base qualities; no much larger clone is one base away. The identical CDR3 is also encoded by other nucleotide sequences in the sample. Donors were healthy HIV-negative adults with no recently reported acute infections or vaccinations. Only Caucasian adults living in Nashville, Tennessee, USA were represented among the donors. CD8 memory samples combined magnetically selected CD45RO+ cells with CCR7-negative CD45RA+ effector memory (TemRA) cells. Blood was obtained by leukapheresis, after which PBMCs were separated by Ficoll-Histopaque density gradient centrifugation and cryopreserved in liquid nitrogen vapor phase. Analytical flow cytometry was used to check the purity and quantity of each magnetically sorted T cell population. Genomic DNA was isolated from each sorted fraction and quantified by UV absorbance on a Nanodrop 2000c.

These data come from a study of shared clonotypes between healthy human individuals (dated by TCRdb to about 2020). Regarding the study in general: The cohort included a few men and a couple of women between 18 and 49 years of age. Per donor, three plates each were used for CD4 naive and CD4 memory, two for CD8 naive, and one for CD8 memory. To estimate repertoire size and how much clonotypes are shared between individuals, the study performed deep sequencing of blood TCR repertoires from about 5 healthy adults. To increase sequencing depth and limit assay-specific biases, TCR repertoire library preparation and sequencing were carried out by different laboratories using diverse techniques. Between about 0.8 and 9.5 billion PBMCs per donor were obtained by leukapheresis. What the work shows at the level of the full study, not this receptor alone: Even with the large sequencing depth, rarefaction of the sorted-subset datasets indicated that sequencing was incomplete. Sharing across a few donors was observed for about 5% of naive CD4, less than 4% of naive CD8, about 2.3% of memory CD4, and 0.4% of memory CD8 clonotypes. Larger estimated clonotype richness was generally found for naive subsets than for memory subsets. Pairwise subsampling led to the expectation that sequencing depth would affect the degree of clonotype sharing among donors. Clonotypes shared by all four sorted-subset donors showed higher generation probabilities than non-shared clonotypes. Only blood was sampled, and tissue TCR repertoires likely differ from those in blood. Because the study included only a small number of donors, the genetic and exposure-history diversity represented was limited.

There are 14 amino acids in the CDR3, from cysteine to phenylalanine inclusive. Of the read, only the CDR3 DNA is kept; its 42 bases are in frame from base 1. CDR1 SEHNR and CDR2 FQNEAQ are derived from the germline V gene (reference sequence). V is shortened by 2 bases, J by 3 bases, and the region joining them spans 10 bases. TCR CDR3 regions were amplified from genomic DNA by multiplex PCR using the deep immunoSEQ assay. For each cell subset, the extracted genomic DNA was distributed evenly across all wells of several immunoSEQ 96-well plates, and each plate served as one replicate. For sorted subsets, 150 to 200 ng genomic DNA, equal to 30,000 or so T cell genomes, was loaded into each replicate PCR. Purified libraries were quantified with a Qubit 3.0 fluorometer, sized on a Bioanalyzer 2100, and re-quantified with the KAPA Library Quantification kit. A separate single-read 150-cycle Illumina NextSeq 550 flow cell was used to sequence each immunoSEQ 96-well plate. As for the original processing: Because the immunoSEQ output held only junctional sequences and lacked quality scores, the filtering could not match the filtering applied to full-length reads. Sequences were annotated with PyIR, a Python wrapper for IgBLAST v1.9, using IMGT germline references to assign V/J genes and CDR3. Reads with weak V/J assignments (E-value above 1e-6), missing CDR3, stop codons, out-of-frame junctions, or ambiguous translated residues were removed. V3J clonotypes were defined as sequences sharing an identical inferred V gene, J gene, and CDR3 amino acid sequence. Percentage overlap between repertoires was calculated by dividing the number of shared unique clonotypes by the size of the smaller repertoire. RTK rarefaction, the Chao1 estimator, and Recon v2.1 estimates of unobserved clonotypes were used to assess repertoire richness. For all TCRbeta clonotypes obtained by the gDNA method from a handful of donors, generation probabilities were computed with OLGA. The source is immuneACCESS, and TCRdb retained only in-frame sequences with V and J called. Part of the clones is not carried over; for the studies checked, unresolved V genes explain less than half of this, and the remainder is unexplained. The V and J calls and the clone size are those of that table, but D and trimming were determined from the DNA. The sample has more than 550,000 clones on record, less than 95% of them singletons. The ten largest clones take up about 33% of the sample.

The source is a man between 18 and 29 years old in good health. Some clones in this sample may be carry-over from other donors' samples. Specimen: memory CD8+ T cells from PBMCs. The label giving this sample's cell subset or site can be read as: CD45RO+ cells pooled with CCR7-negative TemRA cells. The receptor chain draws on TRBV7-9 and TRBJ1-1; TRBD1 is perhaps the D gene, given 5 matching bases. The DNA reads as follows: TGTGCCAGCAGCTTACAGGGAAGAGACACTGAAGCTTTCTTT. The translation is CASSLQGRDTEAFF.